This is a list of T cell receptor beta chains from one sample in a study of blood T cell repertoires in COVID-19. This table comes from immunoSEQ multiplex PCR, and its TCRdb copy is limited to in-frame clones, with some not included. The sample shows roughly 270,000 clones, nearly 90% of them seen only once. Sequenced: peripheral blood. The source is a man aged 18 to 35 with active or convalescent COVID-19. Each CDR3 is given with its conserved first and last residue. The D gene is left open where the match is weak. Expanded clones are given a class, and other clones once, few, many or no size at all.

d_call: -
cdr3_length: 16
v_call: TRBV11-1
j_call: TRBJ2-3
clone_size: -
cdr3_aa: CASSLVPGTMTDTQYF
cdr3_nt: TGTGCCAGCAGCTTAGTACCTGGAACTATGACAGATACGCAGTATTTT

d_call: -
cdr3_length: 12
v_call: TRBV11-2
j_call: TRBJ2-7
clone_size: once
cdr3_aa: CASSLAGYEQYF
cdr3_nt: TGTGCCAGCAGCTTAGCAGGCTACGAGCAGTACTTC

d_call: -
cdr3_length: 12
v_call: TRBV9
j_call: TRBJ1-1
clone_size: few
cdr3_aa: CASSVEGAEAFF
cdr3_nt: TGTGCCAGCAGCGTAGAGGGGGCTGAAGCTTTCTTT

d_call: -
cdr3_length: 16
v_call: TRBV6-5
j_call: TRBJ2-7
clone_size: -
cdr3_aa: CASSYSLLVGGNEQYF
cdr3_nt: TGTGCCAGCAGTTACTCGTTGTTAGTAGGAGGGAACGAGCAGTACTTC

d_call: -
cdr3_length: 13
v_call: TRBV6-1
j_call: TRBJ1-3
clone_size: few
cdr3_aa: CASSDLAGNTIYF
cdr3_nt: TGTGCCAGCAGTGACCTAGCCGGAAACACCATATATTTT

d_call: -
cdr3_length: 11
v_call: TRBV25-1
j_call: TRBJ1-2
clone_size: -
cdr3_aa: CASSGGRGYTF
cdr3_nt: TGTGCCAGCTCCGGAGGGCGCGGCTACACCTTC

d_call: -
cdr3_length: 14
v_call: TRBV5-1
j_call: TRBJ1-2
clone_size: few
cdr3_aa: CASSLGGHSYGYTF
cdr3_nt: TGCGCCAGCAGCTTGGGGGGACACAGCTATGGCTACACCTTC

d_call: TRBD1
cdr3_length: 17
v_call: TRBV7-9
j_call: TRBJ2-3
clone_size: -
cdr3_aa: CASSPLRTGPLTDTQYF
cdr3_nt: TGTGCCAGCAGCCCACTAAGGACAGGGCCCCTCACAGATACGCAGTATTTT

d_call: -
cdr3_length: 13
v_call: TRBV7-9
j_call: TRBJ1-3
clone_size: many
cdr3_aa: CASETGFGNTIYF
cdr3_nt: TGTGCCAGTGAGACAGGATTTGGAAACACCATATATTTT

d_call: -
cdr3_length: 14
v_call: TRBV4-3
j_call: TRBJ1-5
clone_size: -
cdr3_aa: CASSQVRVEQPQHF
cdr3_nt: TGCGCCAGCAGCCAAGTCCGGGTGGAACAGCCCCAGCATTTT

d_call: -
cdr3_length: 14
v_call: TRBV28
j_call: TRBJ1-5
clone_size: once
cdr3_aa: CASIQGGGSEPQHF
cdr3_nt: TGTGCCAGCATCCAAGGGGGGGGCTCTGAGCCCCAGCATTTT

d_call: -
cdr3_length: 18
v_call: TRBV9
j_call: TRBJ1-6
clone_size: -
cdr3_aa: CASSGTPGGGRHNSPLHF
cdr3_nt: TGTGCCAGCAGCGGAACCCCCGGGGGGGGAAGACATAATTCACCCCTCCACTTT

d_call: TRBD2
cdr3_length: 17
v_call: TRBV10-2
j_call: TRBJ2-7
clone_size: -
cdr3_aa: CASRRTSGGLSSYEQYF
cdr3_nt: TGCGCCAGCAGGCGGACTAGCGGGGGGCTAAGCTCCTACGAGCAGTACTTC

d_call: -
cdr3_length: 14
v_call: TRBV5-4
j_call: TRBJ1-3
clone_size: few
cdr3_aa: CASSSRDSGNTIYF
cdr3_nt: TGTGCCAGCAGCTCCAGGGACTCTGGAAACACCATATATTTT

d_call: TRBD1
cdr3_length: 16
v_call: TRBV11-3
j_call: TRBJ2-1
clone_size: -
cdr3_aa: CASSLEGQGAYNEQFF
cdr3_nt: TGTGCCAGCAGCTTAGAGGGACAGGGAGCGTACAATGAGCAGTTCTTC

d_call: -
cdr3_length: 13
v_call: TRBV15
j_call: TRBJ1-6
clone_size: few
cdr3_aa: CATSISENSPLHF
cdr3_nt: TGTGCCACCAGCATTTCTGAGAATTCACCCCTCCACTTT

d_call: TRBD2
cdr3_length: 14
v_call: TRBV13
j_call: TRBJ2-7
clone_size: -
cdr3_aa: CASRIAGGSYEQYF
cdr3_nt: TGTGCCAGCAGGATAGCGGGGGGTTCCTACGAGCAGTACTTC

d_call: TRBD1
cdr3_length: 16
v_call: TRBV7-6
j_call: TRBJ2-1
clone_size: -
cdr3_aa: CASSPQQGFVNNEQFF
cdr3_nt: TGTGCCAGCAGCCCCCAACAGGGGTTTGTCAACAATGAGCAGTTCTTC

d_call: -
cdr3_length: 11
v_call: TRBV25-1
j_call: TRBJ2-3
clone_size: few
cdr3_aa: CASTRGDTQYF
cdr3_nt: TGTGCCAGCACCAGGGGAGATACGCAGTATTTT

d_call: -
cdr3_length: 16
v_call: TRBV5-5
j_call: TRBJ2-5
clone_size: -
cdr3_aa: CASVGQPRDHQETQYF
cdr3_nt: TGTGCCAGCGTTGGACAGCCAAGGGACCACCAAGAGACCCAGTACTTC

d_call: -
cdr3_length: 15
v_call: TRBV6-6
j_call: TRBJ1-1
clone_size: -
cdr3_aa: CASSHTARANTEAFF
cdr3_nt: TGTGCCAGCAGTCACACCGCCAGGGCAAACACTGAAGCTTTCTTT

d_call: -
cdr3_length: 16
v_call: TRBV9
j_call: TRBJ1-6
clone_size: once
cdr3_aa: CASSVDRGNWDSPLHF
cdr3_nt: TGTGCCAGCAGCGTAGATCGGGGGAATTGGGATTCACCCCTCCACTTT

d_call: TRBD1
cdr3_length: 15
v_call: TRBV19
j_call: TRBJ2-3
clone_size: -
cdr3_aa: CASSIAQGGTDTQYF
cdr3_nt: TGTGCCAGTAGTATAGCCCAGGGGGGCACAGATACGCAGTATTTT

d_call: -
cdr3_length: 11
v_call: TRBV3-1/TRBV3-2
j_call: TRBJ2-7
clone_size: -
cdr3_aa: CASSPNYEQYF
cdr3_nt: TGTGCCAGCAGCCCCAACTACGAGCAGTACTTC

d_call: -
cdr3_length: 15
v_call: TRBV5-1
j_call: TRBJ1-4
clone_size: -
cdr3_aa: CASSLGTSSNEKLFF
cdr3_nt: TGCGCCAGCAGTCTTGGGACATCCTCGAATGAAAAACTGTTTTTT

d_call: TRBD1
cdr3_length: 17
v_call: TRBV18
j_call: TRBJ2-7
clone_size: -
cdr3_aa: CASSLQPITGTGGEQYF
cdr3_nt: TGTGCCAGCTCACTACAGCCAATAACCGGGACAGGGGGCGAGCAGTACTTC

d_call: -
cdr3_length: 14
v_call: TRBV13
j_call: TRBJ2-7
clone_size: -
cdr3_aa: CASSLVGGGDEQYF
cdr3_nt: TGTGCCAGCAGCTTAGTGGGAGGCGGCGACGAGCAGTACTTC

d_call: -
cdr3_length: 14
v_call: TRBV5-4
j_call: TRBJ1-2
clone_size: once
cdr3_aa: CASSLQGMDYGYTF
cdr3_nt: TGTGCCAGCAGCTTACAGGGAATGGACTATGGCTACACCTTC

d_call: TRBD2
cdr3_length: 17
v_call: TRBV6-6
j_call: TRBJ2-2
clone_size: -
cdr3_aa: CASSLGLAGGRTGELFF
cdr3_nt: TGTGCCAGCAGTCTAGGACTAGCGGGGGGGCGCACCGGGGAGCTGTTTTTT

d_call: -
cdr3_length: 15
v_call: TRBV27
j_call: TRBJ1-5
clone_size: once
cdr3_aa: CASSNTGLGNQPQHF
cdr3_nt: TGTGCCAGCAGTAACACAGGGCTGGGCAATCAGCCCCAGCATTTT

d_call: -
cdr3_length: 16
v_call: TRBV2
j_call: TRBJ1-2
clone_size: -
cdr3_aa: CASTTPTPGAPYGYTF
cdr3_nt: TGTGCCAGCACGACGCCTACCCCAGGGGCCCCCTATGGCTACACCTTC

d_call: -
cdr3_length: 13
v_call: TRBV7-8
j_call: TRBJ2-7
clone_size: -
cdr3_aa: CASTFTTVTEQYF
cdr3_nt: TGTGCCAGCACCTTTACGACAGTTACCGAGCAGTACTTC

d_call: -
cdr3_length: 13
v_call: TRBV18
j_call: TRBJ1-1
clone_size: -
cdr3_aa: CASSLDGSTEAFF
cdr3_nt: TGTGCCAGCTCCCTAGATGGGAGCACTGAAGCTTTCTTT

d_call: -
cdr3_length: 14
v_call: TRBV19
j_call: TRBJ2-7
clone_size: -
cdr3_aa: CASSIGQKYYEQYF
cdr3_nt: TGTGCCAGTAGTATAGGACAGAAATACTACGAGCAGTACTTC

d_call: TRBD1
cdr3_length: 16
v_call: TRBV9
j_call: TRBJ2-2
clone_size: once
cdr3_aa: CASSYRTGANTGELFF
cdr3_nt: TGTGCCAGCAGCTATAGGACAGGGGCGAACACCGGGGAGCTGTTTTTT

d_call: TRBD1
cdr3_length: 14
v_call: TRBV18
j_call: TRBJ1-2
clone_size: once
cdr3_aa: CASSPEQGAFGYTF
cdr3_nt: TGTGCCAGCTCACCGGAGCAGGGGGCTTTTGGCTACACCTTC

d_call: -
cdr3_length: 13
v_call: TRBV11-1
j_call: TRBJ2-7
clone_size: -
cdr3_aa: CASSRDISYEQYF
cdr3_nt: TGTGCCAGCAGCCGGGACATCTCCTACGAGCAGTACTTC

d_call: TRBD1
cdr3_length: 16
v_call: TRBV19
j_call: TRBJ2-3
clone_size: -
cdr3_aa: CASSIAGQGAGDTQYF
cdr3_nt: TGTGCCAGTAGTATAGCGGGACAGGGGGCGGGAGATACGCAGTATTTT

d_call: -
cdr3_length: 13
v_call: TRBV12-3/TRBV12-4
j_call: TRBJ1-2
clone_size: -
cdr3_aa: CASSFNSHYGYTF
cdr3_nt: TGTGCCAGCAGTTTTAACAGCCACTATGGCTACACCTTC

d_call: -
cdr3_length: 14
v_call: TRBV9
j_call: TRBJ1-5
clone_size: -
cdr3_aa: CASSVGQSNQPQHF
cdr3_nt: TGTGCCAGCAGCGTCGGACAGAGCAATCAGCCCCAGCATTTT

d_call: TRBD1
cdr3_length: 14
v_call: TRBV9
j_call: TRBJ1-4
clone_size: -
cdr3_aa: CASSARQGNEKLFF
cdr3_nt: TGTGCCAGCAGCGCGAGACAGGGAAATGAAAAACTGTTTTTT

d_call: TRBD1
cdr3_length: 14
v_call: TRBV6-5
j_call: TRBJ1-3
clone_size: -
cdr3_aa: CASSSTGAVNTIYF
cdr3_nt: TGTGCCAGCAGTTCCACAGGGGCGGTAAACACCATATATTTT

d_call: TRBD1
cdr3_length: 14
v_call: TRBV2
j_call: TRBJ2-2
clone_size: few
cdr3_aa: CASSWTGSVGELFF
cdr3_nt: TGTGCCAGCAGCTGGACAGGGTCCGTCGGGGAGCTGTTTTTT

d_call: -
cdr3_length: 15
v_call: TRBV4-3
j_call: TRBJ2-1
clone_size: -
cdr3_aa: CASSYLGGRNNEQFF
cdr3_nt: TGCGCCAGCAGCTACCTCGGGGGGCGCAACAATGAGCAGTTCTTC

d_call: TRBD2
cdr3_length: 17
v_call: TRBV15
j_call: TRBJ2-1
clone_size: -
cdr3_aa: CATSSLAGAFSYNEQFF
cdr3_nt: TGTGCCACCAGCAGCCTAGCGGGGGCATTCTCCTACAATGAGCAGTTCTTC

d_call: -
cdr3_length: 13
v_call: TRBV12-5
j_call: TRBJ1-5
clone_size: -
cdr3_aa: CASGLEENQPQHF
cdr3_nt: TGTGCTAGTGGTTTAGAAGAGAATCAGCCCCAGCATTTT

d_call: TRBD2
cdr3_length: 15
v_call: TRBV6-5
j_call: TRBJ2-3
clone_size: -
cdr3_aa: CASRGLAGSTDTQYF
cdr3_nt: TGTGCCAGCAGAGGACTAGCGGGATCCACAGATACGCAGTATTTT

d_call: -
cdr3_length: 17
v_call: TRBV9
j_call: TRBJ2-6
clone_size: -
cdr3_aa: CASSVDQGGSGANVLTF
cdr3_nt: TGTGCCAGCAGCGTAGATCAGGGGGGCTCTGGGGCCAACGTCCTGACTTTC

d_call: TRBD1
cdr3_length: 16
v_call: TRBV6-1
j_call: TRBJ1-5
clone_size: once
cdr3_aa: CASSELPTGARQPQHF
cdr3_nt: TGTGCCAGCAGTGAACTTCCGACAGGGGCTCGTCAGCCCCAGCATTTT

d_call: TRBD2
cdr3_length: 11
v_call: TRBV7-7
j_call: TRBJ2-7
clone_size: -
cdr3_aa: CASTSGGLWHF
cdr3_nt: TGTGCCAGCACCAGCGGGGGGTTGTGGCACTTC

d_call: -
cdr3_length: 13
v_call: TRBV12-3/TRBV12-4
j_call: TRBJ1-1
clone_size: -
cdr3_aa: CASSLAQYGEAFF
cdr3_nt: TGTGCCAGCAGTTTAGCGCAGTATGGTGAAGCTTTCTTT

d_call: TRBD2
cdr3_length: 15
v_call: TRBV2
j_call: TRBJ2-3
clone_size: -
cdr3_aa: CASSSTLSGGGTQYF
cdr3_nt: TGTGCCAGCAGCAGCACCCTCAGCGGGGGGGGTACGCAGTATTTT

d_call: -
cdr3_length: 13
v_call: TRBV5-4
j_call: TRBJ1-4
clone_size: few
cdr3_aa: CATQTATNEKLFF
cdr3_nt: TGTGCCACCCAGACAGCAACTAATGAAAAACTGTTTTTT

d_call: -
cdr3_length: 13
v_call: TRBV27
j_call: TRBJ1-6
clone_size: -
cdr3_aa: CASSLGSGSTLHF
cdr3_nt: TGTGCCAGCAGTTTAGGCTCCGGTAGCACCCTCCACTTT